Listed below are T cell receptor beta chains from one sample, sequenced in a study of OX40 agonist ivuxolimab in advanced cancers. Assay: immunoSEQ multiplex PCR; the TCRdb copy retains only in-frame clones and omits some. The repertoire includes tens of thousands of clones, around 90% of them detected once, and approximately 0.61% sits in the top ten. Sequenced here: CD4+ or CD8+ T cells sorted from blood, sampled in a trial of the OX40 agonist ivuxolimab. These receptors were obtained from an adult with an advanced solid tumor such as melanoma, head and neck, liver or kidney cancer. Each CDR3 is given with its conserved first and last residue. A D gene is named only where the DNA matches it firmly. Only part of the rows carry a size: once, few, many, or a class if the clone is expanded.

>TRBV4-1|TRBJ2-3|TRBD2|.
TGCGCCAGCAGCCAAAAGGGACTAGCGGGAGGCATAGATACGCAGTATTTT
CASSQKGLAGGIDTQYF
>TRBV7-6|TRBJ2-7|TRBD2|once
TGTGCCAGCAGCTTAGCAACGGGACTAGCGGCCTACTACGAGCAGTACTTC
CASSLATGLAAYYEQYF
>TRBV10-3|TRBJ1-2|.|.
TGTGCCATCAGGAGACCGGGACGCCTCTATGGCTACACCTTC
CAIRRPGRLYGYTF
>TRBV11-3|TRBJ2-7|.|.
TGTGCCAGCAGCTTATTTTCCTTTTACGGCGACGAGCAGTACTTC
CASSLFSFYGDEQYF
>TRBV29-1|TRBJ2-7|TRBD1|.
TGCAGCGTTGAAGGTAGGACCGGGACAGGGTCCTACGAGCAGTACTTC
CSVEGRTGTGSYEQYF
>TRBV14|TRBJ1-6|.|.
TGTGCCAGCAGCCCAGATCCCCAGGGGAAATCACCCCTCCACTTT
CASSPDPQGKSPLHF
>TRBV11-2|TRBJ2-2|.|.
TGTGCCAGCAGCTTGGGGTGGGCCACCGGGGAGCTGTTTTTT
CASSLGWATGELFF
>TRBV19|TRBJ2-1|TRBD1|.
TGTGCCTCATCCCGGGACAGGGTAGTCAATGAGCAGTTCTTC
CASSRDRVVNEQFF
>TRBV7-3|TRBJ2-1|.|.
TGTGCCAGCAGCTTAGGGACAAGAGGTCTCAATGAGCAGTTCTTC
CASSLGTRGLNEQFF
>TRBV28|TRBJ2-4|.|.
TGTGCCAGCTCCCGGGACGTCGGAAACATTCAGTACTTC
CASSRDVGNIQYF
>TRBV9|TRBJ2-2|.|.
TGTGCCAGCAGCCTACATAACACCGGGGAGCTGTTTTTT
CASSLHNTGELFF
>TRBV10-2|TRBJ2-5|.|.
TGCGCCAGCAGTGACTGGGGTGGGCCTTCGGGGGAGACCCAGTACTTC
CASSDWGGPSGETQYF
>TRBV6-5|TRBJ1-5|TRBD1|.
TGTGCCAGCGGGGGGACAGGGTATCAGCCCCAGCATTTT
CASGGTGYQPQHF
>TRBV2|TRBJ1-4|TRBD1|.
TGTGCCAGCAGGGAGACAGGGAATAATGAAAAACTGTTTTTT
CASRETGNNEKLFF
>TRBV7-9|TRBJ2-2|.|.
TGTGCCAGCAGCTCCCGACAGAACACCGGGGAGCTGTTTTTT
CASSSRQNTGELFF
>TRBV18|TRBJ2-2|.|.
TGTGCCAGCTCACCACTGAACACCGGGGAGCTGTTTTTT
CASSPLNTGELFF
>TRBV15|TRBJ2-1|TRBD1|.
TGTGCCACCCTCAGGGGGTCTAGCACATACAATGAGCAGTTCTTC
CATLRGSSTYNEQFF
>TRBV6-6|TRBJ2-7|TRBD1|.
TGTGCCAGCAGACCCGGGACAGGGATCCACTACGAGCAGTACTTC
CASRPGTGIHYEQYF
>TRBV2|TRBJ2-1|.|.
TGTGCCAGCAGTGGGGTAAGAAACTACAATGAGCAGTTCTTC
CASSGVRNYNEQFF